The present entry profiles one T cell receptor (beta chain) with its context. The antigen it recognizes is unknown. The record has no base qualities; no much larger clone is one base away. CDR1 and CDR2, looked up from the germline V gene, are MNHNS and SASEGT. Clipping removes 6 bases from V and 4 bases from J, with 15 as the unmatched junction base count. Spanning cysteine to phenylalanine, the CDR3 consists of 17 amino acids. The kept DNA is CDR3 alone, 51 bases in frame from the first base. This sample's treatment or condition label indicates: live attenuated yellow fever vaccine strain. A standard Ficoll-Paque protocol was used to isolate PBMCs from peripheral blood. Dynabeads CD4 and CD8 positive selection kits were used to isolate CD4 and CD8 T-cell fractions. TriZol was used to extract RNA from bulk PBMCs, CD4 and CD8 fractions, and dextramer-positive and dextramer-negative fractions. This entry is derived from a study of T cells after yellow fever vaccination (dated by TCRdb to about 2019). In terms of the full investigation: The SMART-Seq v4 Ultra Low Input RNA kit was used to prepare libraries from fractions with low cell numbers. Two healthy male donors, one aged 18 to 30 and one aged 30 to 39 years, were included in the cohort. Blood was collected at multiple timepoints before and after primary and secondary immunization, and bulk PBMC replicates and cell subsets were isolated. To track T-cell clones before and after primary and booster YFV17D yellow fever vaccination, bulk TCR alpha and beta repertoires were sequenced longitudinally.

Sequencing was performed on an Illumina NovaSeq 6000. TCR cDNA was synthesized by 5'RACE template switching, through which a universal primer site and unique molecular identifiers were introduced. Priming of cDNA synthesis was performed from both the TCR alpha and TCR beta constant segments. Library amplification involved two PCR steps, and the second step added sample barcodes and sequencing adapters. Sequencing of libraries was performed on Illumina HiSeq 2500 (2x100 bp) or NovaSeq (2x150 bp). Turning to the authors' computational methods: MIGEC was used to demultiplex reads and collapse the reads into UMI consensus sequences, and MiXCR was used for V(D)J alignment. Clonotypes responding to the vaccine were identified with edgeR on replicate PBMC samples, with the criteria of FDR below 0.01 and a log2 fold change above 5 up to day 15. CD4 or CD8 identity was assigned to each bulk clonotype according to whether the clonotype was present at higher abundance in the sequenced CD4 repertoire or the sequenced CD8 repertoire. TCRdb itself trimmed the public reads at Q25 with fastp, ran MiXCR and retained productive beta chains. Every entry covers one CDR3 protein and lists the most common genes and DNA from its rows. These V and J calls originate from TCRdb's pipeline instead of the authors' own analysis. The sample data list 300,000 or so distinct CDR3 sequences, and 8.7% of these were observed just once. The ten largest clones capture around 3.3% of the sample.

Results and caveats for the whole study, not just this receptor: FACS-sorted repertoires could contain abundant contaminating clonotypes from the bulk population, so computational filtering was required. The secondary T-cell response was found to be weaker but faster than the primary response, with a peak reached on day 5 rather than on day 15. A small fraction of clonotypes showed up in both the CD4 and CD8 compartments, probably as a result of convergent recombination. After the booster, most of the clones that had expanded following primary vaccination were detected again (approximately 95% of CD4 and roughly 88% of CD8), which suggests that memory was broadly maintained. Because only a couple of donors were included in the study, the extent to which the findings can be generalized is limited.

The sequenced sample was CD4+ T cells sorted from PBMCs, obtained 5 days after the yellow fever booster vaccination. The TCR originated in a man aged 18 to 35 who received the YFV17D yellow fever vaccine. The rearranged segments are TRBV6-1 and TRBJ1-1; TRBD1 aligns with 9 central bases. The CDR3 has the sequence CASRRTIMGQGSTEAFF. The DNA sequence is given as TGTGCCAGCAGAAGAACCATAATGGGACAGGGTAGCACTGAAGCTTTCTTT.